This T cell receptor (beta chain) comes out of a study of OX40 agonist ivuxolimab in advanced cancers. Study details: The drug used for patients, ivuxolimab, was an agonistic anti-OX40 (CD134) antibody.

Here immunoSEQ multiplex PCR was the method, and the copy in TCRdb shows in-frame clones only, minus some. The repertoire consists of 55,000 to 65,000 clones, with about 86% occurring once and the leading ten covering less than 0.6%. The CDR3 runs to 15 residues. The J segment lost 2 bases and the V segment lost 5 bases, leaving 6 bases of the junction unmatched. Germline CDR1 MNHEY, CDR2 SMNVEV (reference sequence). The receptor's source is an adult with an advanced solid tumor such as melanoma, head and neck, liver or kidney cancer. This specimen was CD4+ or CD8+ T cells sorted from blood, taken in a trial of the OX40 agonist ivuxolimab. The chain uses TRBV27 and TRBJ1-5, with 7 bases lining up with TRBD1. In DNA, the CDR3 is TGTGCCAGCAGTCAACAGGGGTTGGGCAATCAGCCCCAGCATTTT. It specifies CASSQQGLGNQPQHF.